A single sample is the source of the 10 T cell receptor beta chains below, sequenced in a study of T-cell reconstitution after alpha-beta-depleted transplantation in children. Preparation of the TCRbeta library used unique molecular identifiers. MiXCR was run by TCRdb on the PCR reads, yielding one entry per CDR3 protein. The table records over 450,000 distinct CDR3 sequences, over 9.5% of them present only once. The sequences come from PBMCs, collected before TCRalphabeta/CD19-depleted stem cell transplant. Receptors originate from a child aged 2-9 years with inherited bone marrow failure, due to receive a stem cell transplant.

There are many counts of this clonotype. The chain uses TRBV4-3 and TRBJ1-4; possible D gene TRBD1, 6 bases. CDR3 length equals 15 residues. V lost 1 base and J 5 bases, leaving 11 bases between the germline ends. Germline-derived CDR1 and CDR2 are LGHNA and YSLEER. CDR3 in DNA: TGCGCCAGCAGCCAAGGGGGAAGGGGGAATGAAAAACTGTTTTTT. The encoded protein is CASSQGGRGNEKLFF.

A single count supports this clonotype. A much larger clone differs by one base, so this may be a read error. Without the conserved terminal phenylalanine or tryptophan, this CDR3 likely stems from a read error. V usage is TRBV29-1 and J usage is TRBJ2-3; no clear D. The germline V gene encodes CDR1 SQVTM and CDR2 ANQGSEA. This CDR3 spans 12 amino acids. The ends were cut back, 5 bases at V and 1 base at J, with 7 bases in the middle. The CDR3 loop reads CSVLDGTDTQYL. The CDR3, as DNA: TGCAGCGTTTTAGACGGCACAGATACGCAGTATTTA.

The table lists this clonotype with many counts. V usage is TRBV7-2 and J usage is TRBJ2-7; maybe TRBD2 (6 bases). The V and J ends lost 1 base and 5 bases respectively, with 12 bases between them. CDR1 is SGHTA, CDR2 FQGNSA, per germline. The CDR3 runs 14 residues. The CDR3 DNA reads as TGTGCCAGCAGCTTAGAGCTAGCGACGAACGAGCAGTACTTC. Its protein product is CASSLELATNEQYF.

On this clonotype: Without the conserved terminal phenylalanine or tryptophan, this CDR3 likely stems from a read error. V usage is TRBV28 and J usage is TRBJ2-1, with TRBD2 matching 8 bases. V was pared by 5 bases and J by 2 bases, with 5 bases of the junction left unmatched. Germline V lookup: CDR1 MDHEN, CDR2 SYDVKM. The length of the CDR3 is 15 residues. CDR3 loop: CASSLVAGTYNEQFL. The CDR3, as DNA: TGTGCCAGCAGTCTTGTAGCGGGAACCTACAATGAGCAGTTCCTC.

This clonotype has a handful of counts. The V and J genes are TRBV20-1 and TRBJ2-1, with 7 bases fitting TRBD2. Germline trimming cut 3 bases from V and 3 bases from J; bases unmatched to any gene: 8. The CDR3 runs to 15 residues. Germline V gene lookup returns CDR1 DFQATT and CDR2 SNEGSKA (reference sequence). CDR3 nucleotides: TGCAGTGCTAGTCGGCTAGCGGAAATCTACAATGAGCAGTTCTTC. This sequence encodes CSASRLAEIYNEQFF.

This clonotype was recorded many times. The chain has TRBV27 and TRBJ2-7; TRBD1 is a possible D gene (6 bases). Trimming shortened V by 3 bases and J by 7 bases, and 13 bases separated the two germline ends. Germline loops: CDR1 MNHEY, CDR2 SMNVEV (reference sequence). CDR3 length: 13 residues. CDR3 sequence: CASSLGHSPEQYF. In DNA, the CDR3 is TGTGCCAGCAGTTTGGGACACAGTCCTGAGCAGTACTTC.

The chain combines TRBV20-1 with TRBJ2-7; D is perhaps TRBD2 (6 bases). CDR1 is DFQATT, CDR2 SNEGSKA, per germline (reference sequence). This CDR3 region has 13 residues. Trimming shortened V by 3 bases and J by 6 bases, and 15 bases separated the two germline ends. CDR3 sequence reads: CSASTSVGGEQYF. In nucleotides, the CDR3 is TGCAGTGCTAGTACCTCAGTCGGGGGCGAGCAGTACTTC.

This clonotype appeared a few times. J is TRBJ2-3 and V is TRBV11-2; D perhaps matches TRBD2 (6 bases). V was shortened by 1 base and J by 0 bases, with 11 bases between the two germline ends. The germline CDR1 and CDR2 sequences are SGHAT and FQNNGV. The CDR3 is 16 residues long. The CDR3 nucleotides read TGTGCCAGCAGCTTAGTAGTCGGGACTAGCACAGATACGCAGTATTTT. This encodes CASSLVVGTSTDTQYF.

This clonotype was counted many times. This rearrangement joins TRBV28 to TRBJ1-2, with D unresolved. Germline-derived CDR1 and CDR2 are MDHEN and SYDVKM. Trimming stripped 2 bases from V and 1 base from J, with 8 bases between. The CDR3 length is 14 residues. Written as DNA, the CDR3 is TGTGCCAGCAGTTTAAGGACCGTTAACTATGGCTACACCTTC. Its protein product is CASSLRTVNYGYTF.

This clonotype was seen at least ten times. V is TRBV28 and J is TRBJ2-7; D is unresolved. The CDR3 runs 16 residues. V dropped 2 bases and J dropped 2 bases, with 16 bases sitting between them. Germline V lookup: CDR1 MDHEN, CDR2 SYDVKM. CDR3 loop: CASSLIREESAYEQYF. CDR3 sequence (DNA): TGTGCCAGCAGTTTAATAAGGGAAGAGTCCGCCTACGAGCAGTACTTC.